The sequence of this TCR beta chain was determined in a study of blood T cell repertoires in COVID-19 (dated by TCRdb to 2020 to 2021). As for the study more broadly: Samples from collaborators originated in the United States, Italy and Spain and spanned both the acute and convalescent phases of COVID-19. Samples came from the ongoing ImmuneRACE study (first 160 participants) plus 1,254 subjects from 6 global collaborators. Subjects who had been exposed to COVID-19, were actively infected with it, or had recovered from it provided the deeply sampled blood TCRbeta repertoires that made up the dataset. The material from the prospective study consisted of cDNA or gDNA derived from T cells, B-cell-depleted T cells, or PBMCs. The repertoires were made available in a free public database intended to serve as a resource for research on the immune response to SARS-CoV-2. Where HLA class I and class II types were available, the types were taken from metadata supplied by the sample provider, not from assay-based typing. The sample metadata nearly always contained a de-identified subject ID, COVID-19 status, age in years and sex.

Points on this clone: Its antigen has not been determined. There are no base qualities to consult, and no much larger clone falls within one base.

Trimming accounts for 3 bases at V and 10 bases at J, while the number of junction bases matched to no gene is 6. From the germline V gene, CDR1 is SGHTA and CDR2 is FQGNSA. Counted from cysteine to phenylalanine, this CDR3 has 15 amino acids. CDR3 DNA is the only sequence kept; it has 45 bases, read in frame from the first base. Whole blood was collected in K2EDTA tubes by collaborating institutions according to the institutions' own protocols. For TCRbeta analysis, collaborator samples were shipped as frozen whole blood, as isolated PBMCs, or as DNA extracted from either sample type. TCRbeta CDR3 regions were amplified from genomic DNA using the immunoSEQ Assay, a bias-controlled multiplex PCR. The authors' analysis ran thus. Nucleated cell counts per sample were estimated from amplification of reference gene primers within the assay. To quantify the absolute abundance of each unique TCRbeta CDR3 rearrangement, sequence reads were collapsed and filtered. For each sample, productive Simpson clonality was calculated by taking the square root of Simpson's diversity index across productive rearrangements. The source is immuneACCESS, and TCRdb retained only in-frame sequences with V and J called. Part of the clones is not carried over; for the studies checked, unresolved V genes explain less than half of this, and the remainder is unexplained. The D gene and trimming were derived from the DNA, and the V and J assignments and clone size from that table. This sample comprises roughly 120,000 clones, roughly 80% of them detected only once. The ten top clones hold around 6.6% of the sample.

Results and caveats for the whole study, not just this receptor: Clinical and demographic metadata were provided uncurated, with the amount varying by source and participant.

The chain is encoded by TRBV7-2 joined to TRBJ1-6; 10 bases in the middle match TRBD1. The sequenced sample consisted of peripheral blood. The TCR was taken from a man in his 70s with acute or convalescent COVID-19. The DNA reads as follows: TGTGCCAGCAGCTTGAGGGACAGGGGACAGTCACCCCTCCACTTT. The encoded protein is CASSLRDRGQSPLHF.